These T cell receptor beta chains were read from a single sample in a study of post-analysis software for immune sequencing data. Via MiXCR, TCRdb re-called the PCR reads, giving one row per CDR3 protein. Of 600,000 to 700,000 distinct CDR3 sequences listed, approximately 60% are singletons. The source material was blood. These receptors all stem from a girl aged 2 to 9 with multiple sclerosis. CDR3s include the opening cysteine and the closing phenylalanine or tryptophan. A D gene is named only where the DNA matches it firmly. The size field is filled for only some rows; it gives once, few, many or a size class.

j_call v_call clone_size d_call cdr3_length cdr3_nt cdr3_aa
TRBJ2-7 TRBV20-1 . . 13 TGCAGTGCCTCCCCCCTAGGGGCCTACGAGCAGTACTTC CSASPLGAYEQYF
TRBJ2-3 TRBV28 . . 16 TGTGCCAGCAGTTTAATCGGGCTACAAGGGATAGATACGCAGTATTTT CASSLIGLQGIDTQYF
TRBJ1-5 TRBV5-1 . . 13 TGCGCCAGCAGCCCGGCGGGGGAGGCGCCCCAGCATTTT CASSPAGEAPQHF
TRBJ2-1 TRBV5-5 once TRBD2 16 TGTGCCAGCAGCTTTGGAGGGGAGGGGATATACAATGAGCAGTTCTTC CASSFGGEGIYNEQFF
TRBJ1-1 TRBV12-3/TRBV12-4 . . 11 TGTGCCAGCACCCAGGGGTTTGGAGCTTTCTTT CASTQGFGAFF
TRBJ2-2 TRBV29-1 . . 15 TGCAGCGTTGAAGTTCAAACAGAGAACACCGGGGAGCTGTTTTTT CSVEVQTENTGELFF
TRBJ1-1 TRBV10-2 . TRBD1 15 TGCGCCAGCAGTGATATGACAGGGGGCCGGACTGAAGCTTTCTTT CASSDMTGGRTEAFF
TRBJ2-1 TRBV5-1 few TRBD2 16 TGCGCCAGCAGCTTCCTAGCGGGAGTAGGTTACAATGAGCAGTTCTTC CASSFLAGVGYNEQFF
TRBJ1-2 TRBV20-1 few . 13 TGCAGTGCTAGGGACAGTGAGACCTATGGCTACACCTTC CSARDSETYGYTF
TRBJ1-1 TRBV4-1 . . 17 TGCGCCAGCAGCCTAAGTACCGGGGGCGAGGGGTACACTGAAGCTTTCTTT CASSLSTGGEGYTEAFF
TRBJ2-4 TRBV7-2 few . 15 TGTGCCAGCAGCTTGGATGGGCTTCCGGGGGACATTCAGTACTTC CASSLDGLPGDIQYF
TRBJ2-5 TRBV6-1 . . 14 TGTGCCAGCAGTGAAGCAGGACAGCAAGAGACCCAGTACTTC CASSEAGQQETQYF
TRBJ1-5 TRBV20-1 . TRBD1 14 TGCAGTGCTGGGACAGGGGGTGGCTACCAGCCCCAGCATTTT CSAGTGGGYQPQHF
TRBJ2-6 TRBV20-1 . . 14 TGCAGTGCTCCGTTCAGCTCTGGGGCCAACGTCCTGACTTTC CSAPFSSGANVLTF
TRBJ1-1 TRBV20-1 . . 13 TGCAGTGCTAGGTCGACAGATAACACTGAAGCTTTCTTT CSARSTDNTEAFF
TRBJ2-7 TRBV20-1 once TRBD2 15 TGCAGTGCTAGAGATCTCGGGACTAGCGGCTACGAGCAGTACTTC CSARDLGTSGYEQYF
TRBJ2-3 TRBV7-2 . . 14 TGTGCCAGCAGCTTAGGTCTTATCACAGATACGCAGTATTTT CASSLGLITDTQYF